A selection of T cell receptor beta chains follows, all from one sample in a study of CD8+ T cells in alopecia areata. The protocol was immunoSEQ multiplex PCR, while the TCRdb copy is restricted to in-frame clones and leaves out a portion. The sample holds 190,000 or so clones; nearly 60% are singletons and the top ten take 5.5% to 6%. Source: CD4+ T cells sorted from blood, taken at week 24, from a patient treated with tofacitinib. The source of these receptors is a human donor with alopecia areata. CDR3s include the opening cysteine and the closing phenylalanine or tryptophan.

cdr3_aa,j_call,v_call
CSVDRGQETQYF,TRBJ2-5,TRBV29-1
CASRAYEQYF,TRBJ2-7,TRBV2
CASSWDRVEETQYF,TRBJ2-5,TRBV28
CASNKGQGGYEQYF,TRBJ2-7,TRBV2
CASITGTGLNEQFF,TRBJ2-1,TRBV6-5
CASSAGTGVLSPLHF,TRBJ1-6,TRBV11-2
CASSYSLRQGHYGYTF,TRBJ1-2,TRBV6-5
CASAAGETQYF,TRBJ2-5,TRBV13
CASSVEISTYGYTF,TRBJ1-2,TRBV9
CASRMAETQYF,TRBJ2-5,TRBV7-9
CASSQGIGVYGYTF,TRBJ1-2,TRBV4-2
CASSLDRPGLTDTQYF,TRBJ2-3,TRBV11-2
CAAARDRVYEQYF,TRBJ2-7,TRBV30
CASSADRVGGYTF,TRBJ1-2,TRBV9
CSVPGGYSYNEQFF,TRBJ2-1,TRBV29-1
CASSFSPQIAGPYEQYF,TRBJ2-7,TRBV7-9
CASSVTSGQETQYF,TRBJ2-5,TRBV5-1
CASSEDSGGQETQYF,TRBJ2-5,TRBV2
CASSLPPTEAFF,TRBJ1-1,TRBV5-1
CASSAQNYGYTF,TRBJ1-2,TRBV7-9
CASSYWNRDVGYTF,TRBJ1-2,TRBV6-6
CASSLGTGGATDTQYF,TRBJ2-3,TRBV7-9
CSVQGQASGGYTF,TRBJ1-2,TRBV29-1
CASSLRSAPTDTQYF,TRBJ2-3,TRBV5-1
CASSPGQDYGYTF,TRBJ1-2,TRBV18
CASRGFEQYF,TRBJ2-7,TRBV2
CSVNLRDVETQYF,TRBJ2-5,TRBV29-1
CASSLKDSWSSGANVLTF,TRBJ2-6,TRBV11-2
CASSPRTSGRTGELFF,TRBJ2-2,TRBV7-3
CAWSATRVRVSGTNEKLFF,TRBJ1-4,TRBV30
CASSPLPNNEQFF,TRBJ2-1,TRBV18
CASSSPYEQYF,TRBJ2-7,TRBV28
CSVGRVNTEAFF,TRBJ1-1,TRBV29-1
CASSRQDYNEQFF,TRBJ2-1,TRBV6-6
CASSQEGGLEQFF,TRBJ2-1,TRBV4-3
CASWTDYYEQYF,TRBJ2-7,TRBV2
CASSPPGVRGFTEAFF,TRBJ1-1,TRBV5-4
CASSSRTGFQETQYF,TRBJ2-5,TRBV7-2
CASSLRLGGLAGGKNIQYF,TRBJ2-4,TRBV28
CASSDLTGYGEKLFF,TRBJ1-4,TRBV25-1
CASSIYLNTAGNTIYF,TRBJ1-3,TRBV5-6
CASSVPGADTDTQYF,TRBJ2-3,TRBV5-4
CASRNRGNEQFF,TRBJ2-1,TRBV6-5
CSVESRQGGTEAFF,TRBJ1-1,TRBV29-1
CASSQRTSGGRTDTQYF,TRBJ2-3,TRBV4-3
CASSSRDQETQYF,TRBJ2-5,TRBV18
CASRRTGNYGYTF,TRBJ1-2,TRBV6-5